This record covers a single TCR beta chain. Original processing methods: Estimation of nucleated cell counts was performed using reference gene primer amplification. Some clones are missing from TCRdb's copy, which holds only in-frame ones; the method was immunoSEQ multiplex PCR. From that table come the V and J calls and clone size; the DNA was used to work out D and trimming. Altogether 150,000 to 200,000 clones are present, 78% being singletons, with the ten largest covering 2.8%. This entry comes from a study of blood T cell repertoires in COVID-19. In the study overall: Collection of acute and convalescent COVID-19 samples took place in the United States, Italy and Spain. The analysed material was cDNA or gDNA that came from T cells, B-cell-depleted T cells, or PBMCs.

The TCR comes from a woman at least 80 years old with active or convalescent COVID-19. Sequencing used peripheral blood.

The DNA for the CDR3 is TGTGCCAGCAGCCCAGGGGTAGGGGTGAGCGGGGAGCTGTTTTTT. Protein product: CASSPGVGVSGELFF. The chain joins TRBV3-1 (or the pseudogene TRBV3-2) to TRBJ2-2, with D possibly TRBD1 on 6 matching bases. Germline CDR1 LGHDT, CDR2 YNNKEL (reference sequence). V was clipped by 4 bases and J by 7 bases, with 16 bases between them. This CDR3 is 15 amino acids long.